These 9 T cell receptor beta chains originate from one sample sequenced in a study of spatial heterogeneity in lung cancer. Time point indicated: sample taken at primary tumor resection. TCRdb called the 5' RACE reads again in MiXCR, with one record for every CDR3 protein. Here the sample spans 20,000 to 30,000 distinct CDR3 sequences, around 10% being singletons. The study's findings and limits: The number of expanded tumor alpha and beta chains correlated with mutation number.

No antigen has been identified for these receptors. The sequences come from lung tumor tissue, collected at surgery. These receptors all come from a male donor with early-stage non-small cell lung cancer.

The V call is TRBV12-3 or TRBV12-4, the J call TRBJ2-3; D is unclear. V lost 5 bases and J 5 bases, leaving 17 bases between the germline ends. The CDR3 runs to 15 residues. The CDR3 nucleotides are TGTGCCAGCAGTCTAGGTGCAAGCGAACTAGATACGCAGTATTTT. As protein: CASSLGASELDTQYF.

This clonotype was found a few times. This chain's CDR3 is CSAPRGRGGPGNTIYF. DNA of the CDR3: TGCAGTGCACCAAGGGGGCGCGGGGGACCTGGAAACACCATATATTTT. V is TRBV20-1 and J is TRBJ1-3; 7 nucleotides align to TRBD1. The CDR3 contains 16 residues. From germline, CDR1 is DFQATT and CDR2 SNEGSKA (reference sequence). Unmatched junction bases numbered 13, after V lost 6 bases and J lost 2 bases.

Many counts were recorded for this clonotype. This chain links TRBV6-2 or TRBV6-3 with TRBJ1-5, with D uncertain. In germline, CDR1 is MNHEY, CDR2 SVGEGT. Trimming left V 10 bases short and J 0 bases short, with 7 bases between. The CDR3 covers 12 residues. CDR3 sequence reads: CATAYSNQPQHF. CDR3 in DNA: TGTGCCACCGCCTATAGCAATCAGCCCCAGCATTTT.

This clonotype has a count of ten or more. V and J are TRBV7-3 and TRBJ2-1, with 13 bases lining up with TRBD2. Germline lookup yields CDR1 SGHTA and CDR2 FQGTGA. This CDR3 region has 16 residues. V shed 5 bases and J 8 bases; nucleotides not matched to a gene: 9. CDR3 region: CASSVTGTSGIHEQFF. CDR3 DNA: TGTGCCAGCAGCGTTACCGGGACTAGCGGGATTCATGAGCAGTTCTTC.

The table lists this clonotype with many counts. The chain has TRBV28 and TRBJ2-1; 14 nucleotides match TRBD2. The V gene end was trimmed by 10 bases and the J gene end by 5 bases; junction bases not matched to a gene: 19. The CDR3 extends over 19 amino acids. The germline V gene has CDR1 MDHEN and CDR2 SYDVKM. CDR3 amino acids: CATTSRGRGLAGVNNEQFF. CDR3 nucleotide sequence: TGTGCCACCACCTCAAGGGGTAGGGGACTAGCGGGAGTAAACAATGAGCAGTTCTTC.

This clonotype was counted a few times. This chain links TRBV30 with TRBJ2-3, with 7 bases lining up with TRBD1. This CDR3 is built from 14 residues. CDR1 and CDR2 from the germline V gene are GTSNPN and SVGIG (reference sequence). Trimming at V came to 1 base and at J to 2 bases, leaving 3 bases not matched to a gene. The CDR3 here is CAWSEGQFTDTQYF. The CDR3 coding sequence is TGTGCCTGGAGTGAGGGACAGTTCACAGATACGCAGTATTTT. Complete variable domain (other parts from reference TRBV30 and TRBJ2-3): SQTIHQWPATLVQPVGSPLSLECTVEGTSNPNLYWYRQAAGRGLQLLFYSVGIGQISSEVPQNLSASRPQDRQFILSSKKLLLSDSGFYLCAWSEGQFTDTQYFGPGTRLTVL.

The gene calls are TRBV5-5 and TRBJ2-3; D gene ambiguous. V was pared by 2 bases and J by 4 bases, with 5 bases between. CDR1 is SGHKS, CDR2 YYEKEE, per germline (reference sequence). This CDR3 is 12 amino acids long. The CDR3 sequence is CASSLTPDTQYF. CDR3 in DNA: TGTGCCAGCAGCTTAACCCCAGATACGCAGTATTTT.

This clonotype came up many times. This chain uses TRBV2 with TRBJ2-7; D not resolved. Germline V gene lookup returns CDR1 SNHLY and CDR2 FYNNEI. This CDR3 spans 14 amino acids. V was pared by 4 bases and J by 3 bases, with 13 bases between. The chain's CDR3 is CASSGFLGFYEQYF. The CDR3 coding sequence is TGTGCCAGCAGTGGGTTTTTGGGGTTCTACGAGCAGTACTTC.

This clonotype was found a few times. V and J are TRBV7-9 and TRBJ2-5, with 9 bases fitting TRBD1. The CDR3 runs 15 residues. V lost 4 bases to trimming and J lost 5 bases; unmatched junction nucleotides: 8. Per germline, CDR1 SEHNR and CDR2 FQNEAQ (reference sequence). The CDR3 is CASSSGGQGMETQYF. The CDR3 DNA reads TGTGCCAGCAGCTCGGGCGGACAGGGGATGGAGACCCAGTACTTC.